This T cell receptor (beta chain) was retrieved from a study of cytomegalovirus exposure and HLA in healthy donors. Across the study: Most genotyped donors, over 70% of 350 to 500, had Caucasian-associated genetic ancestry.

With regard to this clone: Its target is unknown.

Study outcomes and limitations: Most TCR sequences were rare, but some public TCRs occurred in many donors. DRB1 showed the most TCR associations and HLA-C the fewest in a later analysis, as rates varied by HLA locus.

The germline V gene has CDR1 SEHNR and CDR2 FQNEAQ (reference sequence). V gave up 1 base and J gave up 0 bases; unmatched junction bases: 3. The CDR3 consists of 16 residues. Primers: 60 Vbeta forward and 13 Jbeta reverse. The protocol was immunoSEQ multiplex PCR, while the TCRdb copy is restricted to in-frame clones and leaves out a portion. The profile shows 110,000 to 150,000 clones, around 82% of them singletons. This rearrangement joins TRBV7-9 to TRBJ2-3; 8 nucleotides match TRBD2. The TCR comes from a female donor in good health and CMV-seronegative. Input material: PBMCs. The CDR3 reads CASSLGGRSSTDTQYF. The CDR3 DNA reads as TGTGCCAGCAGCTTAGGCGGGAGGAGTAGCACAGATACGCAGTATTTT.